This T cell receptor (beta chain) was obtained from a study of tumor-infiltrating lymphocytes in primary liver carcinoma. To note about this clonotype: The CDR3 does not end in the conserved phenylalanine or tryptophan, so this is likely a read error.

Germline V gives CDR1 SGHDT, CDR2 YYEEEE. Trimming pared 0 bases from V and 10 bases from J, leaving 23 bases between. The length of the CDR3 is 17 residues. Starting material of roughly 0.45 ug total RNA yielded TCR beta cDNA via a constant-region primer. Three-round nested multiplex PCR performed with slightly modified ARM-PCR produced the TCR beta libraries. PCR rounds one and two used TRBV1-TRBV30 forward primers with a C-beta reverse primer for around 10 cycles each. A single record per CDR3 protein comes from TCRdb applying MiXCR to the multiplex PCR reads. The data show fewer than 400,000 distinct CDR3 sequences, with approximately 58% seen just once and about 18% held by the top ten. Researchers drew blood RNA from unsorted whole blood and extracted germline DNA as well. The authors collected four milliliters of peripheral blood before surgery.

Sequenced material: peripheral blood. The TCR was taken from a woman aged 30 to 39 with primary liver carcinoma and hepatitis B virus infection. The chain recombines TRBV5-6 with TRBJ2-1; D may correspond to TRBD1 or TRBD2 (6 bases each). The CDR3 is CASSLAGGGTLHREQFL. In DNA, the CDR3 is TGTGCCAGCAGCTTGGCTGGGGGCGGGACCCTACATAGGGAGCAGTTCCTC.